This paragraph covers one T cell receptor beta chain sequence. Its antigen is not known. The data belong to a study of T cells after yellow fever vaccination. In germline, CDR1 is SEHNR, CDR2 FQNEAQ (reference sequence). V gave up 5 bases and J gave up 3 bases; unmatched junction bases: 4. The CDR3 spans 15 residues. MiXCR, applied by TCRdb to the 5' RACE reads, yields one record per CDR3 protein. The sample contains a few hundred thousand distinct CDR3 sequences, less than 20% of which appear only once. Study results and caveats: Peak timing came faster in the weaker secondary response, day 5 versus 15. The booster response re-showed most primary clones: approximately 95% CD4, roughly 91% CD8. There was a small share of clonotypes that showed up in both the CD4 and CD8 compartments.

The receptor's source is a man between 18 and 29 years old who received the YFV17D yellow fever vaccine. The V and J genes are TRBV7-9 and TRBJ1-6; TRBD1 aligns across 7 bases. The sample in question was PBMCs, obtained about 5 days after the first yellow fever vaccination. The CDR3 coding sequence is TGTGCCAGCAGCCTGACAGGGATCTATAATTCACCCCTCCACTTT. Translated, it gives CASSLTGIYNSPLHF.